The 31 T cell receptor beta chains in this list originate from one sample, sequenced in a study of T cell clones after liver transplantation (dated by TCRdb to between 2017 and 2020). Library creation used the immunoSEQ multiplex PCR assay. TCRdb obtained this table from immuneACCESS and retained in-frame rearrangements with V and J assigned. These tables miss some clones; where compared with another copy, unresolved V genes account for less than half of the shortfall, and the remainder is unexplained. This sample has fewer than 65,000 clones in its table, and less than 75% of those were observed once. The ten largest clones represent around 9.1% of the sample. Here the sequenced sample was CD4+ T cells from blood, taken at the 22-month timepoint. The receptor set was obtained from a human patient who received a liver transplant. Some T cells may have been brought in with the graft after a transplant.

This chain uses TRBV5-3 with TRBJ1-5; 7 bases map to TRBD1. TRBV5-3 counts as an open reading frame of uncertain function. This CDR3 is built from 17 residues. The V segment lost 4 bases and the J segment 0 bases; nucleotides outside the gene matches: 10. This chain's CDR3 is CARSHTLQGDSNQPQHF. As DNA, the CDR3 is TGTGCCAGAAGCCATACCCTGCAGGGGGATAGCAATCAGCCCCAGCATTTT.

J is TRBJ2-5 and V is TRBV23-1, with D hard to call. TRBV23-1 belongs to the ORF category, with a function that is uncertain. The V end was cut by 2 bases, the J end by 4 bases, with 8 bases between. The CDR3 is made up of 13 amino acids. CDR3: CASSQSHSETQYF. The DNA for the CDR3 is TGCGCCAGCAGTCAAAGTCACTCAGAGACCCAGTACTTC.

This clone has just one count. The chain has TRBV7-9 and TRBJ2-2; TRBD1 agrees at 7 bases. Losses at the gene ends were 3 bases for V and 3 bases for J; bases not matched to a gene: 7. The CDR3 sequence is 16 residues long. Germline CDR1 and CDR2: SEHNR and FQNEAQ (reference sequence). The CDR3 nucleotides are TGTGCCAGCAGCTTTCGCTACGACAGGGACACCGGGGAGCTGTTTTTT. Protein sequence: CASSFRYDRDTGELFF.

This chain links TRBV19 with TRBJ1-5; no definite D call. The V gene's germline CDR1 is LNHDA and CDR2 SQIVND (reference sequence). CDR3 length: 16 amino acids. The V end lost 1 base, the J end lost 4 bases, and 14 bases lay between the germline ends. The CDR3 nucleotides are TGTGCCAGTAGTATAGCGGGAGGAAATGGAAATCAGCCCCAGCATTTT. Residues: CASSIAGGNGNQPQHF.

This clone was detected once. The V call is TRBV16, the J call TRBJ2-4; 7 bases align to TRBD2. This CDR3 spans 15 amino acids. The V gene end was trimmed by 2 bases and the J gene end by 3 bases; junction bases not matched to a gene: 4. Germline CDR1 is KGHSY and CDR2 is FQNENV. CDR3 sequence: CASSQTTGGKNIQYF. Here the CDR3 DNA reads TGTGCCAGCAGCCAAACAACGGGGGGCAAAAACATTCAGTACTTC.

This chain joins TRBV9 and TRBJ1-1; 9 positions match TRBD1. Germline CDR1 reads SGDLS; CDR2 reads YYNGEE. The CDR3 consists of 14 residues. Unmatched junction bases numbered 5, after V lost 3 bases and J lost 5 bases. CDR3 sequence: CASSATGGGTEAFF. CDR3 bases: TGTGCCAGCAGCGCAACAGGGGGCGGTACTGAAGCTTTCTTT.

There are a few counts of this clone. Written as DNA, the CDR3 is TGTGCCTGGAGTGTTCTAAGGGAAAAACTGTTTTTT. This codes for CAWSVLREKLFF. The J gene is TRBJ1-4, the V gene TRBV30; D unresolved. This CDR3 contains 12 residues. Trimming removed 0 bases from V and 8 bases from J, with 7 bases in between. CDR1 and CDR2 from the germline V gene are GTSNPN and SVGIG (reference sequence). Supplemented by reference TRBV30 and TRBJ1-4, the full variable domain reads SQTIHQWPATLVQPVGSPLSLECTVEGTSNPNLYWYRQAAGRGLQLLFYSVGIGQISSEVPQNLSASRPQDRQFILSSKKLLLSDSGFYLCAWSVLREKLFFGSGTQLSVL.

This chain joins TRBV6-6 and TRBJ1-2; D is unclear. Germline assignment: CDR1 MNHNY and CDR2 SVGAGI (reference sequence). Trimming pared 3 bases from V and 5 bases from J, leaving 10 bases between. The CDR3 consists of 13 residues. The CDR3 loop reads CASSYTAVYGYTF. The CDR3 nucleotides are TGTGCCAGCAGTTATACCGCGGTGTATGGCTACACCTTC.

This chain connects TRBV13 to TRBJ1-3; D possibly corresponds to TRBD1 (6 bases). Germline-derived CDR1 and CDR2 are PRHDT and FYEKMQ (reference sequence). The germline V and J ends were trimmed by 4 bases and 0 bases, with 13 bases remaining between them. The CDR3 sequence is 16 residues long. CDR3: CASSYKGGSSGNTIYF. Written as DNA, the CDR3 is TGTGCCAGCAGCTACAAGGGGGGCTCCTCTGGAAACACCATATATTTT.

This chain uses TRBV19 with TRBJ1-1; weak D call: TRBD1 (5 bases). The CDR3 runs to 13 residues. The germline V and J ends were trimmed by 5 bases and 3 bases, with 10 bases remaining between them. The germline V gene has CDR1 LNHDA and CDR2 SQIVND (reference sequence). The CDR3 region has the DNA TGTGCCAGTAGTGTAGCGGGGGACACTGAAGCTTTCTTT. It specifies CASSVAGDTEAFF. The variable domain in full, completed from reference TRBV19 and TRBJ1-1, reads DGGITQSPKYLFRKEGQNVTLSCEQNLNHDAMYWYRQDPGQGLRLIYYSQIVNDFQKGDIAEGYSVSREKKESFPLTVTSAQKNPTAFYLCASSVAGDTEAFFGQGTRLTVV.

The chain employs TRBV11-2 and TRBJ2-7, with a tentative D call TRBD2 (6 bases). The germline gives CDR1 SGHAT, CDR2 FQNNGV. The germline V and J ends were trimmed by 5 bases and 0 bases, with 17 bases remaining between them. The CDR3 runs 16 residues. The CDR3 DNA follows: TGTGCCAGCAGCCCCTCCTCCGGGACTCCCTCCTACGAGCAGTACTTC. The encoded protein is CASSPSSGTPSYEQYF.

This clone showed up just a few times. The V call is TRBV11-3, the J call TRBJ2-2; D is tentatively TRBD1 or TRBD2 (5 bases each). V lost 5 bases and J lost 6, with 16 bases in between. The germline V gene has CDR1 SGHNT and CDR2 YENEEA. The CDR3 is made up of 15 amino acids. CDR3 sequence (DNA): TGTGCCAGCAGCCCCCGGGGCAGGGTGGCCGGGGAGCTGTTTTTT. Its protein is CASSPRGRVAGELFF.

Only one count was recorded for this clone. The genes are TRBV5-1 and TRBJ2-2, with 9 bases that match TRBD2. Germline lookup yields CDR1 SGHRS and CDR2 YFSETQ. V shed 4 bases and J 1 base; nucleotides not matched to a gene: 2. There are 15 residues in the CDR3. CDR3 in amino acids: CASSNSGGNTGELFF. The CDR3 DNA reads TGCGCCAGCAGCAATAGCGGGGGGAACACCGGGGAGCTGTTTTTT.

The rearrangement joins TRBV10-3 to TRBJ2-1; 9 bases map to TRBD2. With V trimmed by 3 bases and J by 0 bases, 9 bases remained unmatched. The germline V gene encodes CDR1 ENHRY and CDR2 SYGVKD. The CDR3 consists of 18 residues. CDR3 bases: TGTGCCATCAGTGATAGTAGCGGGGGCCCGAGCTCCTACAATGAGCAGTTCTTC. The encoded protein is CAISDSSGGPSSYNEQFF.

The table lists this clone with a few counts. V is TRBV5-8 and J is TRBJ2-1; D may be TRBD2 (6 bases). CDR3 size: 15 residues. CDR1 and CDR2 (germline): SGHTS, YDEGEE. Between the trimmed V and J ends, which lost 2 bases and 1 base, there was a span of 10 bases. The CDR3 protein is CASSFGSGSYNEQFF. Written as DNA, the CDR3 is TGTGCCAGCAGCTTCGGTAGCGGATCCTACAATGAGCAGTTCTTC.

The chain couples TRBV2 to TRBJ1-4; no firm D call. In germline, CDR1 is SNHLY, CDR2 FYNNEI. This CDR3 is built from 13 residues. V shed 3 bases and J shed 4 bases, with 6 bases lying between them. In DNA form, the CDR3 reads TGTGCCAGCAGTGACGACAATAATGAAAAACTGTTTTTT. Its protein product is CASSDDNNEKLFF.

This rearrangement joins TRBV10-3 to TRBJ2-5; D is unresolved. Germline CDR1 ENHRY, CDR2 SYGVKD. The CDR3 spans 13 residues. Trimming stripped 4 bases from V and 3 bases from J, with 9 bases between. The CDR3: CAISASSEETQYF. Written as DNA, the CDR3 is TGTGCCATCAGTGCATCTAGTGAAGAGACCCAGTACTTC.

The genes are TRBV27 and TRBJ1-2; 7 positions agree with TRBD1. The CDR3 is 19 amino acids. The germline CDR1 and CDR2 sequences are MNHEY and SMNVEV (reference sequence). Trimming took 0 bases from V and 7 from J; bases not matched to a gene: 20. The CDR3 DNA follows: TGTGCCAGCAGTTTATCGGGGTTGGGAAGGGGGCTTGACAAAGGTGGCTACACCTTC. This encodes CASSLSGLGRGLDKGGYTF.

This chain's CDR3 is CASSLSENTEAFF. In DNA, the CDR3 is TGTGCCAGCAGTTTATCTGAGAACACTGAAGCTTTCTTT. This chain joins TRBV28 and TRBJ1-1; D is unresolved. CDR1 and CDR2 from the germline V gene are MDHEN and SYDVKM. V dropped 1 base and J dropped 1 base, with 4 bases sitting between them. There are 13 residues in the CDR3.

This clone has a single count. The chain combines TRBV10-3 with TRBJ2-7; TRBD1 matches 9 bases. V shed 10 bases and J 4 bases; nucleotides not matched to a gene: 8. CDR3 length: 13 amino acids. The germline CDR1 and CDR2 sequences are ENHRY and SYGVKD. CDR3 loop: CATGQGGEYEQYF. In nucleotides, the CDR3 is TGTGCCACGGGACAGGGAGGGGAGTACGAGCAGTACTTC.

This clone was recorded once. One junction end disagrees with the germline gene, perhaps due to a read error. The chain couples TRBV27 to TRBJ2-1; D gene ambiguous. The CDR3 has 13 residues. CDR1 and CDR2 (germline): MNHEY, SMNVEV (reference sequence). CDR3 protein: CASSLSPRSPRIF. The CDR3 coding sequence is TGTGCCAGCAGTTTATCGCCCCGAAGCCCTAGGATCTTC.

The genes are TRBV30 and TRBJ1-4, with 10 bases that match TRBD1. The CDR3 loop spans 13 amino acids. J lost 2 bases, V lost 8 bases, and 2 bases had no gene match. Germline V gene sequence: CDR1 GTSNPN, CDR2 SVGIG (reference sequence). The CDR3 region has the DNA TGTGCCAGACAGGGGGCCACTAATGAAAAACTGTTTTTT. It encodes CARQGATNEKLFF.

This chain's CDR3 is CASSVFVGDRTTTSYGYTF. CDR3 DNA sequence: TGTGCCAGCAGTGTATTCGTAGGGGACAGGACCACTACTAGCTATGGCTACACCTTC. V usage is TRBV6-1 and J usage is TRBJ1-2; 8 nucleotides agree with TRBD1. From germline, CDR1 is MNHNS and CDR2 SASEGT. V was pared by 4 bases and J by 4 bases, with 20 bases of the junction left unmatched. The CDR3 is 19 amino acids.

The chain employs TRBV6-6 and TRBJ2-1; 11 bases align to TRBD1. CDR1 is MNHNY and CDR2 is SVGAGI in the germline V gene (reference sequence). Unmatched junction bases numbered 4, after V lost 2 bases and J lost 7 bases. The CDR3 runs to 15 residues. In DNA form, the CDR3 reads TGTGCCAGCAGTTACCCGGGACAGGGGGGGAATGAGCAGTTCTTC. This gives the protein CASSYPGQGGNEQFF.

This clone was detected only once. The rearrangement links TRBV2 to TRBJ1-4, with D possibly being TRBD1 (6 bases). Germline loops: CDR1 SNHLY, CDR2 FYNNEI. The CDR3 consists of 15 residues. Trimming removed 6 bases at V and 3 bases at J, with 14 bases between. CDR3 DNA sequence: TGTGCCAGCAGGAAAGAACAGGGTCCTAATGAAAAACTGTTTTTT. This gives the protein CASRKEQGPNEKLFF.

There are many counts of this clone. The chain joins TRBV6-5 to TRBJ2-7; weak D call: TRBD2 (5 bases). Germline values: CDR1 MNHEY, CDR2 SVGAGI. The CDR3 spans 13 residues. The germline V and J ends were trimmed by 6 bases and 3 bases, with 12 bases remaining between them. The CDR3 sequence is CASSVRTGYEQYF. CDR3 sequence (DNA): TGTGCCAGCAGCGTCCGGACTGGCTACGAGCAGTACTTC.

V usage is TRBV5-6 and J usage is TRBJ2-4; the match to TRBD1 covers 7 bases. Trimming removed 0 bases from V and 2 bases from J; junction bases left unmatched: 5. The V gene's germline CDR1 is SGHDT and CDR2 YYEEEE. The CDR3 totals 16 residues. CDR3: CASSLDRGFPKNIQYF. The CDR3 DNA sequence: TGTGCCAGCAGCTTGGACAGGGGATTTCCCAAAAACATTCAGTACTTC.

The J gene is TRBJ1-3, the V gene TRBV6-1; D call uncertain. This CDR3 has 15 residues. Trimming took off 6 bases at V and 0 bases at J, with 12 bases between the two ends. From germline, CDR1 is MNHNS and CDR2 SASEGT. The CDR3 is CASSLGRNSGNTIYF. CDR3 nucleotide sequence: TGTGCCAGCAGCCTAGGGAGGAACTCTGGAAACACCATATATTTT.

This clone is medium-sized. CDR3 in amino acids: CASSPIQDTEAFF. CDR3 nucleotide sequence: TGTGCCAGCTCACCAATACAGGACACTGAAGCTTTCTTT. V and J are TRBV18 and TRBJ1-1, with a weak D call TRBD1 (5 bases). Germline V gene sequence: CDR1 KGHSH, CDR2 LQKENI. The V gene lost 2 bases and the J gene lost 3 bases, with 7 bases spanning the gap. The CDR3 spans 13 residues.

The chain joins TRBV27 to TRBJ2-5, with D possibly TRBD2 on 5 matching bases. The V end was cut by 6 bases, the J end by 5 bases, with 19 bases between. CDR1 MNHEY and CDR2 SMNVEV come from the germline V gene (reference sequence). The CDR3 loop spans 15 amino acids. CDR3 sequence: CASSKIRAGGETQYF. DNA of the CDR3: TGTGCCAGCAGCAAAATACGGGCGGGCGGGGAGACCCAGTACTTC.

In nucleotides, the CDR3 is TGTGCCAGCAGCTTGACCGGGACAGATCCCTACGAGCAGTACTTC. Translation: CASSLTGTDPYEQYF. The rearrangement joins TRBV7-2 to TRBJ2-7, with TRBD1 identical over 7 bases. Germline values: CDR1 SGHTA, CDR2 FQGNSA. J gave up 2 bases and V 3 bases, and 7 bases lay outside the gene matches. The CDR3 has 15 amino acids. Full variable domain (rest looked up from reference TRBV7-2 and TRBJ2-7): GAGVSQSPSNKVTEKGKDVELRCDPISGHTALYWYRQSLGQGLEFLIYFQGNSAPDKSGLPSDRFSAERTGGSVSTLTIQRTQQEDSAVYLCASSLTGTDPYEQYFGPGTRLTVT.